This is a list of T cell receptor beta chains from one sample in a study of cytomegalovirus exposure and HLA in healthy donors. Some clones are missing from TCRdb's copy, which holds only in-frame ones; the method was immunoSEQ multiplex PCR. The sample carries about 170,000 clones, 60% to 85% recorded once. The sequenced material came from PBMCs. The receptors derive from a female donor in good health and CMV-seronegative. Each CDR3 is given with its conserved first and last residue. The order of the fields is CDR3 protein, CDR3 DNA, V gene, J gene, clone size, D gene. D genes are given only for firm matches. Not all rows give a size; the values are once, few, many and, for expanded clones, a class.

CASSRPQGRETQYF,TGTGCCAGCAGCCGCCCACAGGGCCGGGAGACCCAGTACTTC,TRBV28,TRBJ2-5,-,-
CASSLGAGTRGKKLFF,TGTGCCAGCAGCTTAGGGGCCGGGACCAGGGGAAAAAAACTGTTTTTT,TRBV7-9,TRBJ1-4,-,-
CASSYGGTYEQYF,TGTGCCAGCAGTTACGGGGGGACTTACGAGCAGTACTTC,TRBV6-5,TRBJ2-7,-,-
CASSLVLAGYTF,TGTGCCAGCAGCTTGGTACTCGCTGGCTACACCTTC,TRBV5-5,TRBJ1-2,-,-
CASSLAHRGRGNTEAFF,TGTGCCAGCAGCTTAGCCCACAGGGGGCGCGGAAACACTGAAGCTTTCTTT,TRBV7-2,TRBJ1-1,once,TRBD1
CAISDDSGDNEKLFF,TGTGCCATCAGTGACGACTCAGGGGATAATGAAAAACTGTTTTTT,TRBV10-3,TRBJ1-4,once,-
CASSSLAGRDTQYF,TGTGCCAGCAGCAGCCTAGCGGGCAGAGATACGCAGTATTTT,TRBV9,TRBJ2-3,-,TRBD2
CASSLLSPVSSYNEQFF,TGTGCCAGCAGCTTGTTGTCACCCGTTAGCTCCTACAATGAGCAGTTCTTC,TRBV5-6,TRBJ2-1,-,-
CAGARDTLSYEQYF,TGTGCCGGAGCCCGGGACACCCTCTCCTACGAGCAGTACTTC,TRBV30,TRBJ2-7,once,-
CATSRDPRQGRDGYTF,TGTGCCACCAGCAGAGACCCAAGACAGGGTCGTGATGGCTACACCTTC,TRBV15,TRBJ1-2,-,TRBD1
CSVEYGANVLTF,TGCAGCGTTGAATATGGGGCCAACGTCCTGACTTTC,TRBV29-1,TRBJ2-6,-,-
CASSWSSGVTEAFF,TGCGCCAGCAGCTGGTCCTCGGGGGTTACTGAAGCTTTCTTT,TRBV5-1,TRBJ1-1,-,-
CASSGPVRDRSSYEQYF,TGCGCCAGCAGCGGACCGGTCCGGGACAGGAGCTCCTACGAGCAGTACTTC,TRBV5-1,TRBJ2-7,-,TRBD1
CAWTDLESGELFF,TGTGCCTGGACCGACTTGGAGTCCGGGGAGCTGTTTTTT,TRBV30,TRBJ2-2,-,-
CASSFPDRGRNEQFF,TGTGCCAGCAGTTTTCCGGACAGGGGGCGTAATGAGCAGTTCTTC,TRBV28,TRBJ2-1,-,TRBD1
CASSKIAGYEQLF,TGTGCCAGCAGTAAAATAGCGGGCTATGAGCAGCTCTTC,TRBV6-4,TRBJ2-1,-,TRBD2
CASSPGTSGYTDTQYF,TGTGCCAGCAGCCCCGGGACTAGCGGATACACAGATACGCAGTATTTT,TRBV9,TRBJ2-3,-,TRBD2